The 30 T cell receptor beta chains below were found in one sample sequenced in a study of T cell responses to AZD1222 COVID-19 vaccine. Method: immunoSEQ multiplex PCR; TCRdb's copy keeps in-frame clones and lacks some. Of just under 150,000 clones listed, around nine tenths are singletons. Sequences were derived from peripheral blood, sampled 28 days after the second AZD1222 dose. These receptors were obtained from an adult who received the AZD1222 COVID-19 vaccine.

This sequence joins TRBV12-3 or TRBV12-4 and TRBJ1-1; D remains ambiguous. The CDR3 runs 13 residues. Trimming stripped 10 bases from V and 4 bases from J, with 16 bases between. For the CDR3, the DNA is TGTGCCACGGCCGTAGGGTCTGGCACTGAAGCTTTCTTT. This encodes CATAVGSGTEAFF.

This sequence joins TRBV10-3 and TRBJ1-2; 9 nucleotides agree with TRBD1. This CDR3 is 15 amino acids long. Germline assignment: CDR1 ENHRY and CDR2 SYGVKD. V lost 6 bases, J lost 2 bases, and 7 bases stayed unmatched. CDR3 protein: CAISLTGGANYGYTF. DNA for the CDR3: TGTGCCATCAGCCTTACAGGGGGCGCAAACTATGGCTACACCTTC.

The chain couples TRBV27 to TRBJ1-6, with TRBD1 matching over 8 bases. Germline CDR1 reads MNHEY; CDR2 reads SMNVEV (reference sequence). The J segment lost 5 bases and the V segment lost 6 bases, leaving 9 bases of the junction unmatched. The CDR3 spans 16 residues. The CDR3 DNA is TGTGCCAGCAGGGGATACGGACAGGGTGATAATTCACCCCTCCACTTT. Translated: CASRGYGQGDNSPLHF.

This clone showed up just once. The chain recombines TRBV2 with TRBJ2-3, with 7 positions matching TRBD1. The junction had 9 bases not matched to a gene; V was cut back by 7 bases and J by 2 bases. The CDR3 sequence is 15 residues long. The germline V gene encodes CDR1 SNHLY and CDR2 FYNNEI. The CDR3, as DNA: TGTGCCAGCACCATTGGACAGGCCCTCACAGATACGCAGTATTTT. Translated: CASTIGQALTDTQYF.

This clone occurred once. The chain links TRBV6-5 to TRBJ2-2; a possible D gene is TRBD2 (5 bases). Germline V lookup: CDR1 MNHEY, CDR2 SVGAGI. V was pared by 1 base and J by 6 bases, with 15 bases between. The CDR3 extends over 16 amino acids. The CDR3 loop reads CASSYLAGHKSGELFF. The CDR3 DNA sequence: TGTGCCAGCAGTTACTTGGCGGGTCATAAGTCCGGGGAGCTGTTTTTT.

The chain employs TRBV2 and TRBJ2-3, with 13 positions matching TRBD2. Germline values: CDR1 SNHLY, CDR2 FYNNEI. This CDR3 comprises 14 residues. Trimming at V came to 9 bases and at J to 9 bases, leaving 9 bases not matched to a gene. The CDR3 DNA sequence: TGTGCCAGAGGGACTAGCGGGGCCTCGAGGACGCAGTATTTT. Translated, it gives CARGTSGASRTQYF.

V gene TRBV12-3 or TRBV12-4 combines with J gene TRBJ1-5; maybe TRBD1 (5 bases). This CDR3 is built from 12 residues. Trimming shortened V by 8 bases and J by 7 bases, and 12 bases separated the two germline ends. The chain's CDR3 is CASGGAGQPQHF. The CDR3 nucleotides are TGTGCCAGCGGTGGGGCTGGGCAGCCCCAGCATTTT.

The V call is TRBV6-1, the J call TRBJ2-2; D is unclear. The CDR3 runs 13 residues. The germline CDR1 and CDR2 sequences are MNHNS and SASEGT. Trimming removed 6 bases at V and 1 base at J, with 6 bases between. The CDR3 DNA reads TGTGCCAGCAGCCAAGGGAACACCGGGGAGCTGTTTTTT. Translated, it gives CASSQGNTGELFF.

The J gene is TRBJ1-5, the V gene TRBV6-1; unclear D gene. CDR1 is MNHNS and CDR2 is SASEGT in the germline V gene. The CDR3 covers 18 residues. With 3 bases removed from V and 0 bases from J, the gap between germline ends came to 18 bases. CDR3 loop: CASSEVGTGVYSNQPQHF. The CDR3 DNA reads as TGTGCCAGCAGTGAGGTTGGTACTGGCGTATATAGCAATCAGCCCCAGCATTTT.

The J gene is TRBJ2-4, the V gene TRBV30, with a possible D match to TRBD2 (6 bases). CDR1 and CDR2 from the germline V gene are GTSNPN and SVGIG (reference sequence). The V and J ends lost 0 bases and 0 bases respectively, with 9 bases between them. The CDR3 is 15 amino acids. The CDR3 DNA reads TGTGCCTGGAGTGTAGGAGGGTCAGCCAAAAACATTCAGTACTTC. Translated: CAWSVGGSAKNIQYF.

This chain joins TRBV18 and TRBJ1-5, with 7 bases matching TRBD1. V trimming: 5 bases; J trimming: 4 bases; junction bases outside the gene matches: 5. This CDR3 is built from 14 residues. CDR1 KGHSH and CDR2 LQKENI come from the germline V gene. The CDR3 is CASSDRARNQPQHF. CDR3 DNA: TGTGCCAGCTCAGACAGGGCTAGGAATCAGCCCCAGCATTTT. Using reference TRBV18 and TRBJ1-5 for the parts outside the CDR3, the full variable domain is NAGVMQNPRHLVRRRGQEARLRCSPMKGHSHVYWYRQLPEEGLKFMVYLQKENIIDESGMPKERFSAEFPKEGPSILRIQQVVRGDSAAYFCASSDRARNQPQHFGDGTRLSIL.

The V and J genes are TRBV7-9 and TRBJ2-7, with TRBD2 identical over 9 bases. The CDR3 has 17 amino acids. Per the germline V gene, CDR1 is SEHNR and CDR2 is FQNEAQ (reference sequence). J was trimmed by 10 bases and V by 3 bases; bases with no gene match: 19. The CDR3 is CASSLSPQWVAGELQYF. The CDR3 coding sequence is TGTGCCAGCAGCTTGTCCCCCCAGTGGGTAGCGGGAGAGCTTCAGTACTTC.

This chain links TRBV6-5 with TRBJ1-2, with 9 bases fitting TRBD1. CDR1 MNHEY and CDR2 SVGAGI come from the germline V gene. This CDR3 region has 14 residues. V lost 4 bases and J lost 2; bases outside the gene matches: 2. CDR3 residues: CASSSGQGNYGYTF. The CDR3 nucleotides are TGTGCCAGCAGTTCAGGACAGGGGAACTATGGCTACACCTTC.

The chain joins TRBV5-4 to TRBJ2-5; no clear D. The germline gives CDR1 SGHNT, CDR2 YYREEE (reference sequence). Between the trimmed V and J ends, which lost 1 base and 5 bases, there was a span of 6 bases. The CDR3 spans 12 residues. CDR3 region: CASSLISETQYF. In nucleotides, the CDR3 is TGTGCCAGCAGCTTGATTTCGGAGACCCAGTACTTC.

This rearrangement joins TRBV2 to TRBJ2-1, with 7 bases aligning to TRBD2. The CDR3 is 14 residues long. The germline V gene encodes CDR1 SNHLY and CDR2 FYNNEI. With V trimmed by 4 bases and J by 8 bases, 8 bases remained unmatched. The CDR3 sequence is CASSGLAVWDEQFF. The CDR3 DNA reads TGTGCCAGCAGTGGGCTAGCGGTCTGGGATGAGCAGTTCTTC. Drawing the rest from reference TRBV2 and TRBJ2-1, the complete variable domain is EPEVTQTPSHQVTQMGQEVILRCVPISNHLYFYWYRQILGQKVEFLVSFYNNEISEKSEIFDDQFSVERPDGSNFTLKIRSTKLEDSAMYFCASSGLAVWDEQFFGPGTRLTVL.

The J gene is TRBJ1-1, the V gene TRBV19; 10 positions agree with TRBD1. Looked up from germline, CDR1 is LNHDA and CDR2 is SQIVND (reference sequence). V trimming: 6 bases; J trimming: 4 bases; junction bases outside the gene matches: 11. This CDR3 has 16 amino acids. The CDR3 protein is CASRNRTGGKGTEAFF. The CDR3 DNA sequence: TGTGCCAGTAGAAACAGGACAGGGGGGAAGGGCACTGAAGCTTTCTTT.

The chain is built from TRBV11-2 and TRBJ1-2, with TRBD1 matching 7 bases. The germline CDR1 and CDR2 sequences are SGHAT and FQNNGV. V shed 3 bases and J 6 bases; nucleotides not matched to a gene: 4. CDR3 length: 13 amino acids. As DNA, the CDR3 is TGTGCCAGCAGCTTTTCACAGGGGCATGGCTACACCTTC. This encodes CASSFSQGHGYTF.

The CDR3, as DNA: TGTGCCAGCAGCTTGTTGGACTCTGGGGCCAACGTCCTGACTTTC. It translates to CASSLLDSGANVLTF. This chain uses TRBV5-6 with TRBJ2-6; D ambiguous. The germline V gene encodes CDR1 SGHDT and CDR2 YYEEEE. The germline V and J ends were trimmed by 1 base and 0 bases, with 5 bases remaining between them. CDR3 length equals 15 residues.

This chain joins TRBV4-2 and TRBJ2-7; 9 bases match TRBD2. CDR3 length: 15 amino acids. The germline V gene encodes CDR1 LGHNA and CDR2 YNFKEQ. V lost 4 bases, J lost 2 bases, and 6 bases stayed unmatched. The CDR3 nucleotides are TGTGCCAGCAGCCTTCGGACTAGCGCCACCTACGAGCAGTACTTC. Translation gives CASSLRTSATYEQYF.

The genes are TRBV19 and TRBJ2-3; 8 nucleotides agree with TRBD2. The CDR3 length is 16 residues. V shed 3 bases, J shed 3 bases, and the junction held 8 bases outside the gene matches. Germline CDR1 LNHDA, CDR2 SQIVND (reference sequence). The CDR3 here is CASSISGGRTTDTQYF. CDR3 sequence (DNA): TGTGCCAGTAGTATTAGTGGCGGGAGGACAACAGATACGCAGTATTTT.

The CDR3 here is CASYRGQWGNEQFF. In nucleotides, the CDR3 is TGTGCCAGCTACAGGGGGCAGTGGGGCAATGAGCAGTTCTTC. The V call is TRBV18, the J call TRBJ2-1; TRBD1 matches 9 bases. This CDR3 is built from 14 residues. In germline, CDR1 is KGHSH, CDR2 LQKENI. V lost 7 bases and J lost 6; bases outside the gene matches: 7.

The V call is TRBV21-1, the J call TRBJ2-5; the table's D call of TRBD1 was not tested on the DNA. TRBV21-1 is a pseudogene locus. This CDR3 is built from 18 residues. CDR3 coding DNA: TGTGCCAGCACTAAAAGCCCAGGGAATGAGGCAGGGCAAGAGACCCAGTACTTC. This translates into CASTKSPGNEAGQETQYF.

The chain joins TRBV7-2 to TRBJ2-7, with TRBD2 identical over 11 bases. Germline CDR1 and CDR2: SGHTA and FQGNSA. This CDR3 has 16 amino acids. Germline trimming cut 4 bases from V and 8 bases from J; bases unmatched to any gene: 13. CDR3 protein: CASSSTGGTSGSKQYF. In nucleotides, the CDR3 is TGTGCCAGCAGCTCTACAGGGGGTACTAGCGGGAGTAAGCAGTACTTC.

V gene TRBV7-2 combines with J gene TRBJ1-1; 7 bases agree with TRBD1. From germline, CDR1 is SGHTA and CDR2 FQGNSA. V lost 3 bases, J lost 4 bases, and 2 bases stayed unmatched. This CDR3 has 13 amino acids. The CDR3 nucleotides read TGTGCCAGCAGCTTTAACAGGGGCACTGAAGCTTTCTTT. As protein: CASSFNRGTEAFF.

The chain recombines TRBV6-2 or TRBV6-3 with TRBJ2-3; 7 positions agree with TRBD2. The CDR3 consists of 16 residues. V was pared by 2 bases and J by 3 bases, with 8 bases of the junction left unmatched. Germline V gene lookup returns CDR1 MNHEY and CDR2 SVGEGT. CDR3 bases: TGTGCCAGCAGTTACACCGCCCGGGAGGTTACAGATACGCAGTATTTT. Translated, it gives CASSYTAREVTDTQYF.

The rearrangement uses TRBV6-2 or TRBV6-3 and TRBJ2-2, with D unresolved. The CDR3 consists of 19 residues. V was shortened by 0 bases and J by 2 bases, with 19 bases between the two germline ends. CDR1 and CDR2 (germline): MNHEY, SVGEGT. The CDR3 reads CASSYSEMGTSFNTGELFF. The CDR3 nucleotides read TGTGCCAGCAGTTACTCTGAAATGGGAACTTCCTTCAACACCGGGGAGCTGTTTTTT.

This CDR3 reads CASSSSPGYYGYTF. CDR3 coding DNA: TGTGCCAGCAGCTCCTCCCCCGGTTACTATGGCTACACCTTC. The chain is built from TRBV7-2 and TRBJ1-2; no definite D call. V lost 4 bases and J lost 3, with 12 bases in between. Germline V gene lookup returns CDR1 SGHTA and CDR2 FQGNSA. CDR3 length: 14 residues. The full variable domain, rest sourced from reference TRBV7-2 and TRBJ1-2, is GAGVSQSPSNKVTEKGKDVELRCDPISGHTALYWYRQSLGQGLEFLIYFQGNSAPDKSGLPSDRFSAERTGGSVSTLTIQRTQQEDSAVYLCASSSSPGYYGYTFGSGTRLTVV.

The V call is TRBV6-5, the J call TRBJ1-4, with D maybe TRBD1 (5 bases). CDR1 and CDR2 from the germline V gene are MNHEY and SVGAGI. This CDR3 contains 14 residues. V was trimmed by 2 bases and J by 8 bases, leaving 12 bases between them. CDR3 sequence: CASSYAQGEEKLFF. In DNA form, the CDR3 reads TGTGCCAGCAGTTACGCGCAGGGTGAAGAAAAACTGTTTTTT.

The V call is TRBV28, the J call TRBJ2-5; 13 nucleotides align to TRBD2. From germline, CDR1 is MDHEN and CDR2 SYDVKM. The ends lost 2 bases at V and 2 bases at J; junction bases unmatched: 5. The CDR3 sequence is 17 residues long. The CDR3, as DNA: TGTGCCAGCAGTTTAGTGACTAGCGGGAGGCCACAAGAGACCCAGTACTTC. Protein sequence: CASSLVTSGRPQETQYF.

J is TRBJ2-7 and V is TRBV4-3; D perhaps matches TRBD2 (7 bases). Trimming pared 4 bases from V and 5 bases from J, leaving 21 bases between. Germline V gives CDR1 LGHNA, CDR2 YSLEER. CDR3 length: 16 residues. This CDR3 is CASSLRAGDTANEQYF. For the CDR3, the DNA is TGCGCCAGCAGCCTCCGTGCGGGGGACACGGCCAACGAGCAGTACTTC.